This entry lists 7 T cell receptor beta chains sequenced from one sample in a study of blood T cells in healthy people across ages. It was with a sample-barcoded 5' primer and a J-beta primer mix that a second PCR of about 6 to 12 cycles was run. MiXCR, run by TCRdb on the 5' RACE reads, gives a single entry per CDR3 protein. The table lists over a million distinct CDR3 sequences, more than 35% of them singletons, with under 20% in the top ten. Source material: blood. These receptors all come from a woman aged 55-70 years in good health.

Of note for this clonotype: A much larger clone sits a single nucleotide away, making a read error possible. The chain is built from TRBV20-1 and TRBJ2-5; 9 bases align to TRBD2. The DNA end is more similar to TRBJ2-1, so the J call may be wrong. The length of the CDR3 is 16 residues. The germline V gene has CDR1 DFQATT and CDR2 SNEGSKA (reference sequence). The CDR3 region is CSARGSAGGYQETQFF. In nucleotides, the CDR3 is TGCAGTGCTAGAGGTTCTGCGGGAGGGTACCAAGAGACCCAGTTCTTC.

The J gene is TRBJ1-2, the V gene TRBV28, with a tentative D call TRBD1 (5 bases). The germline V gene has CDR1 MDHEN and CDR2 SYDVKM. The CDR3 is 12 amino acids. Deletions cut 6 bases from V and 7 bases from J, with 12 bases between. The DNA of the CDR3 is TGTGCCAGCAGGTCTACAGGAGCTGGCTACACCTTC. Residues: CASRSTGAGYTF.

The CDR3 spells CASSPSGGAGANVLTF. The CDR3, as DNA: TGTGCCAGCAGCCCTAGCGGAGGGGCTGGGGCCAACGTCCTGACTTTC. J is TRBJ2-6 and V is TRBV9; TRBD2 matches 7 bases. The CDR3 has 16 residues. Trimming removed 4 bases from V and 2 bases from J; junction bases left unmatched: 6. Germline lookup yields CDR1 SGDLS and CDR2 YYNGEE. The whole variable domain, remainder taken from reference TRBV9 and TRBJ2-6, is DSGVTQTPKHLITATGQRVTLRCSPRSGDLSVYWYQQSLDQGLQFLIQYYNGEERAKGNILERFSAQQFPDLHSELNLSSLELGDSALYFCASSPSGGAGANVLTFGAGSRLTVL.

This clonotype has only a few counts. This chain connects TRBV20-1 to TRBJ2-7; 11 bases line up with TRBD2. Germline V lookup: CDR1 DFQATT, CDR2 SNEGSKA (reference sequence). Trimming removed 0 bases from V and 1 base from J; junction bases left unmatched: 11. The CDR3 is 18 amino acids. CDR3 DNA sequence: TGCAGTGCTAGAGATTGGACTAGCGGGCTGGGGTTGTCCTACGAGCAGTACTTC. It codes for CSARDWTSGLGLSYEQYF.

The J gene is TRBJ2-1, the V gene TRBV29-1, with TRBD1 matching 7 bases. CDR1 is SQVTM and CDR2 is ANQGSEA in the germline V gene. The V gene end was trimmed by 1 base and the J gene end by 3 bases; junction bases not matched to a gene: 9. This CDR3 spans 16 amino acids. Here the CDR3 DNA reads TGCAGCGTTGAAGGTTCCGGGACAGTTGACTACAATGAGCAGTTCTTC. Amino acid sequence: CSVEGSGTVDYNEQFF.

The chain combines TRBV20-1 with TRBJ2-1; 8 nucleotides agree with TRBD2. Trimming at V came to 6 bases and at J to 4 bases, leaving 8 bases not matched to a gene. Looked up from germline, CDR1 is DFQATT and CDR2 is SNEGSKA (reference sequence). The CDR3 sequence is 14 residues long. The CDR3 sequence: CSAGSGSRYNEQFF. The DNA of the CDR3 is TGCAGTGCGGGAAGCGGGAGCCGATACAATGAGCAGTTCTTC.

This chain connects TRBV9 to TRBJ2-3, with D tentatively TRBD2 (6 bases). Trimming pared 8 bases from V and 0 bases from J, leaving 13 bases between. The length of the CDR3 is 14 residues. Germline values: CDR1 SGDLS, CDR2 YYNGEE. The CDR3 here is CASGTGMSTDTQYF. The CDR3 DNA reads as TGTGCCAGTGGGACTGGGATGAGCACAGATACGCAGTATTTT. Variable domain in full (rest from reference TRBV9 and TRBJ2-3): DSGVTQTPKHLITATGQRVTLRCSPRSGDLSVYWYQQSLDQGLQFLIQYYNGEERAKGNILERFSAQQFPDLHSELNLSSLELGDSALYFCASGTGMSTDTQYFGPGTRLTVL.